This T cell receptor beta chain was identified in a study of T-cell reconstitution after alpha-beta-depleted transplantation in children (dated by TCRdb to the mid-2010s). Concerning the study at large: T-cell immune reconstitution after TCRalphabeta/CD19-depleted allogeneic hematopoietic cell transplantation in children was quantitatively tracked in the study by means of TCR repertoire profiling.

The library was obtained by PCR. Sequencing was performed on an Illumina HiSeq 2500. Molecular barcoding was employed in the preparation of TCR libraries, with unique molecular identifiers being used to normalize TCRbeta repertoire quantification. TCRdb's own reprocessing of the public reads used fastp at Q25 and MiXCR and kept productive beta chains. Rows with one shared CDR3 protein collapse into an entry with the most common genes and DNA. The sample contains some 550,000 distinct CDR3 sequences, approximately 22% of them found a single time. The top ten clonotypes cover 13% to 15% of the sample. General conclusions and limits of the study: The frequencies of hyperexpanded clones fell over the following months, and after one year, T-cell counts and TCRbeta diversity were mostly attributed to newly produced T cells. In some patients, high TCRbeta diversity at day 60 was attributed to recipient T cells and intrathymic progenitors that had survived conditioning. The apparently early alphabetaT-cell count recovery about two months after transplant was reportedly dependent on only several hundred rapidly expanded clones derived from non-depleted graft cells.

The CDR3 contains 15 residues, cysteine and phenylalanine counted. The DNA shown is the 45-base CDR3, in frame from base 1. CDR1 and CDR2 (LGHNA, YSLEER) derive from the germline V gene. The junction carries 12 bases between V and J, which are trimmed by 1 base and 3 bases respectively. Worth noting for this clonotype: Its specific antigen is unknown. The input lacks base qualities; no much larger clone sits a single base away.

This specimen's treatment or condition label, interpreted: allogeneic hematopoietic cell transplantation with graft depleted of TCRalphabeta T cells and CD19 B cells. The transplant recipients were children given TCRalphabeta/CD19-depleted allogeneic hematopoietic cell grafts. The chain was built from TRBV4-3 and TRBJ1-2; matching of 5 bases hints at TRBD1 as the D gene. The TCR sequence derives from a boy in the first two years of life who had a stem cell transplant for acute myeloid leukemia, so the T cells may come from the graft donor. The starting material was PBMCs, mostly from graft donor cells, obtained 360 days after TCRalphabeta/CD19-depleted stem cell transplant. The DNA sequence is given as TGCGCCAGCAGCCAAGGTCGTGGGGCGGACTATGGCTACACCTTC. Its coded protein is CASSQGRGADYGYTF.